This T cell receptor (beta chain) was sequenced in a study of neurological immune-mediated disorders. The germline V and J ends were trimmed by 5 bases and 4 bases, with 9 bases remaining between them. CDR3 length: 12 residues. Germline V gives CDR1 MDHEN, CDR2 SYDVKM. Study findings and constraints: In HTLV-1-associated myelopathy, TCR clonal expansion was greatest, and in multiple sclerosis it was least, below healthy controls.

By 5'RACE with 10-nucleotide random UMIs, the cDNA was made. A single record per CDR3 protein comes from TCRdb applying MiXCR to the 5' RACE reads. Of 71,000 or so distinct CDR3 sequences in the sample, roughly an eighth were seen once. Documented time point: longitudinal time-point 1 (baseline). The unsorted libraries were produced from 2 million PBMCs held at -80 C. This clonotype was seen repeatedly, ten times or more. Its specificity is unknown. Sequenced: PBMCs. The clonotype originates from a female donor with HTLV-1-associated myelopathy (HAM/TSP). The J gene is TRBJ2-7, the V gene TRBV28, with D possibly matching TRBD2 (6 bases). CDR3 protein: CASSGAGYEQYF. The CDR3 DNA reads as TGTGCCAGCAGTGGGGCGGGATACGAGCAGTACTTC.